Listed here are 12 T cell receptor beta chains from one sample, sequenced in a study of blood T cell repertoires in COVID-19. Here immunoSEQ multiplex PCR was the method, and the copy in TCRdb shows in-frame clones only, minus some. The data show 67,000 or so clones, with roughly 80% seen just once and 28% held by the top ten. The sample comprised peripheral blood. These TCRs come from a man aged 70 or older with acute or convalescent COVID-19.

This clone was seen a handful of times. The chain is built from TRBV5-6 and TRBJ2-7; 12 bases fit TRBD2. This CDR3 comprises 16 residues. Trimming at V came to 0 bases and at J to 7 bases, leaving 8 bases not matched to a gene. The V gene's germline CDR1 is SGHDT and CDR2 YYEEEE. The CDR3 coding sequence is TGTGCCAGCAGCTTGGGGCTAGCGGGAGGGCCAGAAGAGCAGTACTTC. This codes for CASSLGLAGGPEEQYF.

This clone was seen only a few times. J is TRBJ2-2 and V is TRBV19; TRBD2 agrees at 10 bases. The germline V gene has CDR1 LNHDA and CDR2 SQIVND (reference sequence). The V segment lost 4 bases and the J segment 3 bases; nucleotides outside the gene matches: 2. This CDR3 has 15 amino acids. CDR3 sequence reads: CASSRTSGYTGELFF. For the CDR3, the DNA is TGTGCCAGTAGTAGGACTAGCGGCTACACCGGGGAGCTGTTTTTT. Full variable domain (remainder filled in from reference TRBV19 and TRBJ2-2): DGGITQSPKYLFRKEGQNVTLSCEQNLNHDAMYWYRQDPGQGLRLIYYSQIVNDFQKGDIAEGYSVSREKKESFPLTVTSAQKNPTAFYLCASSRTSGYTGELFFGEGSRLTVL.

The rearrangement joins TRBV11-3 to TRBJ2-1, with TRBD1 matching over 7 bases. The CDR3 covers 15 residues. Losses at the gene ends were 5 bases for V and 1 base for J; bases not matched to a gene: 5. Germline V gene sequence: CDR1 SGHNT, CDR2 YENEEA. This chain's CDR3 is CASSARDSSYNEQFF. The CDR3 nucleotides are TGTGCCAGCAGCGCCCGGGACAGTTCCTACAATGAGCAGTTCTTC. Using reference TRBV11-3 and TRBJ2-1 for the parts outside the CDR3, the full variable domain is EAGVVQSPRYKIIEKKQPVAFWCNPISGHNTLYWYLQNLGQGPELLIRYENEEAVDDSQLPKDRFSAERLKGVDSTLKIQPAELGDSAVYLCASSARDSSYNEQFFGPGTRLTVL.

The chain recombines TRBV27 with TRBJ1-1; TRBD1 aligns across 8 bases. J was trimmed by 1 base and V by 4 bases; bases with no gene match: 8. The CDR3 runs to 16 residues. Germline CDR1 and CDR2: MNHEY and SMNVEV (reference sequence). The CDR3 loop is CASSSLRGQGNTEAFF. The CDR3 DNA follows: TGTGCCAGCAGTTCCCTCCGAGGACAGGGGAACACTGAAGCTTTCTTT.

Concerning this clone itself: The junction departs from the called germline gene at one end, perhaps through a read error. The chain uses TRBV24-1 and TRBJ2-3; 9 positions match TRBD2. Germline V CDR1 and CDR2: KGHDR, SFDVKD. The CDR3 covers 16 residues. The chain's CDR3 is CAPREGAGGPGDTQYF. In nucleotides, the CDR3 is TGTGCCCCCAGGGAAGGTGCGGGAGGGCCAGGAGATACGCAGTATTTT.

The CDR3 sequence is CASSLKGSPGEKLFF. The CDR3 DNA reads TGTGCCAGCAGCTTAAAGGGGTCACCGGGCGAAAAACTGTTTTTT. This rearrangement joins TRBV11-2 to TRBJ1-4, with a weak D call TRBD1 (5 bases). The germline CDR1 and CDR2 sequences are SGHAT and FQNNGV. Trimming removed 2 bases at V and 8 bases at J, with 15 bases between. This CDR3 is 15 amino acids long.

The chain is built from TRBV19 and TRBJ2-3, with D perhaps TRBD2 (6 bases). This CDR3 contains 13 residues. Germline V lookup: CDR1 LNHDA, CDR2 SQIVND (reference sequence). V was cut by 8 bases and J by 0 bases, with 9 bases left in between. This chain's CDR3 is CASRSGSTDTQYF. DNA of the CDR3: TGTGCCAGTCGGAGCGGGAGCACAGATACGCAGTATTTT. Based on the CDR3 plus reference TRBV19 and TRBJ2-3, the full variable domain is DGGITQSPKYLFRKEGQNVTLSCEQNLNHDAMYWYRQDPGQGLRLIYYSQIVNDFQKGDIAEGYSVSREKKESFPLTVTSAQKNPTAFYLCASRSGSTDTQYFGPGTRLTVL.

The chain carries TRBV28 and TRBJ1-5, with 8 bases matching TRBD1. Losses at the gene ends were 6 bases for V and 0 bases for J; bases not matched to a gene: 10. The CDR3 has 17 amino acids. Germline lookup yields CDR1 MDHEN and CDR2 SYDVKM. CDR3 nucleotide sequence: TGTGCCAGCAGCACTACCGGGACAGGTCGTAGCAATCAGCCCCAGCATTTT. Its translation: CASSTTGTGRSNQPQHF.

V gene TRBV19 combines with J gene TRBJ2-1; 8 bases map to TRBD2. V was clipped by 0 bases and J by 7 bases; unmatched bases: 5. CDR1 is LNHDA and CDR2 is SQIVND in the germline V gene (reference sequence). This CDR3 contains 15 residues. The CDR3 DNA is TGTGCCAGTAGTATAGATCATATAGCGGGAAATGAGCAGTTCTTC. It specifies CASSIDHIAGNEQFF.

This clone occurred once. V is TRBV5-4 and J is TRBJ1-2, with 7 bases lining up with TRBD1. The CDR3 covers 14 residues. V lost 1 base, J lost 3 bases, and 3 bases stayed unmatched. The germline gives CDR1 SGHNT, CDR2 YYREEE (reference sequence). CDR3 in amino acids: CASSLRGGDYGYTF. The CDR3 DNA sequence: TGTGCCAGCAGCTTGAGAGGGGGCGACTATGGCTACACCTTC. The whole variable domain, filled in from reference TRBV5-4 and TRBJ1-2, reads ETGVTQSPTHLIKTRGQQVTLRCSSQSGHNTVSWYQQALGQGPQFIFQYYREEENGRGNFPPRFSGLQFPNYSSELNVNALELDDSALYLCASSLRGGDYGYTFGSGTRLTVV.

CDR3 sequence (DNA): TGTGCCTGGAGTCAGGGTGGCGGCAATCAGCCCCAGCATTTT. It yields the protein CAWSQGGGNQPQHF. This rearrangement joins TRBV30 to TRBJ1-5; perhaps TRBD1 as D (5 bases). Trimming took 2 bases from V and 2 from J, leaving 10 bases between them. The CDR3 runs 14 residues. The germline V gene encodes CDR1 GTSNPN and CDR2 SVGIG (reference sequence).

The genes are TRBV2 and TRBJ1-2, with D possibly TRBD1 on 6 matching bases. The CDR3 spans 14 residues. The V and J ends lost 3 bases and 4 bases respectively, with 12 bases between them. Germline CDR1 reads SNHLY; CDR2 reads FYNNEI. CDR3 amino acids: CASSDPGARYGYTF. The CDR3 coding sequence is TGTGCCAGCAGTGACCCAGGGGCCCGCTATGGCTACACCTTC.